The 5 T cell receptor beta chains in this list originate from one sample, sequenced in a study of graft-versus-host responses after intestinal transplantation. What these receptors recognize is not known. TCRdb keeps only in-frame clones here, not all; method: immunoSEQ multiplex PCR. The sample holds 27,000 or so clones, roughly 82% seen once. Sequenced material: unstimulated CD4+ T cells sorted from spleen or lymph node cells, taken before intestinal transplant. The receptors derive from a human donor who received an intestinal transplant.

V usage is TRBV4-1 and J usage is TRBJ1-5, with TRBD1 matching over 11 bases. This CDR3 has 16 residues. Germline CDR1 and CDR2: MGHRA and YSYEKL. Losses at the gene ends were 3 bases for V and 4 bases for J; bases not matched to a gene: 5. The CDR3: CASSQTGTGGNQPQHF. CDR3 coding DNA: TGCGCCAGCAGCCAGACCGGGACAGGGGGGAATCAGCCCCAGCATTTT.

The CDR3: CASSSFVGPPNIQYF. Here the CDR3 DNA reads TGTGCCAGCAGTTCGTTTGTAGGCCCCCCAAACATTCAGTACTTC. The chain carries TRBV6-5 and TRBJ2-4; no firm D call. V lost 4 bases to trimming and J lost 6 bases, with 16 bases between them. Germline values: CDR1 MNHEY, CDR2 SVGAGI. This CDR3 contains 15 residues.

The V gene is TRBV5-4, the J gene TRBJ1-2; D may be TRBD1 (5 bases). Looked up from germline, CDR1 is SGHNT and CDR2 is YYREEE (reference sequence). This CDR3 is built from 14 residues. V dropped 1 base and J dropped 4 bases, with 11 bases sitting between them. In DNA form, the CDR3 reads TGTGCCAGCAGCTTGCAGGGAATAGTCTATGGCTACACCTTC. The encoded protein is CASSLQGIVYGYTF.

This chain links TRBV30 with TRBJ2-7, with D perhaps given as TRBD1 or TRBD2 (6 bases each). The CDR3 sequence is 12 residues long. Per germline, CDR1 GTSNPN and CDR2 SVGIG (reference sequence). V lost 3 bases, J lost 7 bases, and 13 bases lay in between. The CDR3 is CAWRGGSGEQYF. Written as DNA, the CDR3 is TGTGCCTGGAGAGGGGGGAGTGGTGAGCAGTACTTC.

The V gene is TRBV28, the J gene TRBJ1-5; the match to TRBD1 covers 8 bases. V was clipped by 6 bases and J by 8 bases; unmatched bases: 0. The germline V gene has CDR1 MDHEN and CDR2 SYDVKM. The CDR3 contains 11 residues. In DNA, the CDR3 is TGTGCCAGCAGACAGGGGGAGCCCCAGCATTTT. It is translated as CASRQGEPQHF.